The sample holds a few counts of the clone carrying this TCR beta chain. These data come from a study of blood T cell repertoires in COVID-19. During active infection, Seattle patients enrolled and were then monitored through disease. The data were produced by immunoSEQ multiplex PCR, yet TCRdb's version contains in-frame clones alone and is incomplete. The data contain about 350,000 clones, approximately 89% of them singletons. Trimming left V 1 base short and J 4 bases short, with 10 bases between. This CDR3 comprises 14 residues. CDR1 is MNHEY, CDR2 SVGEGT, per germline. The receptor was isolated from a woman aged 55-75 years with COVID-19, enrolled during active disease. Input material: peripheral blood. The chain employs TRBV6-2 or TRBV6-3 and TRBJ1-2; D is perhaps TRBD1 (5 bases). The chain's CDR3 is CASSYLTDGYGYTF. CDR3 nucleotides: TGTGCCAGCAGTTACTTGACAGACGGCTATGGCTACACCTTC.